Listed below are T cell receptor beta chains from one sample, sequenced in a study of blood T cell repertoires in COVID-19. Sequenced by immunoSEQ multiplex PCR; TCRdb stores in-frame clones only, minus some. This table has about 330,000 clones, about nine tenths appearing once. Sequencing was carried out using PBMCs or T cells enriched from blood (not recorded which). These receptor sequences come from a woman younger than 30 who had recovered from COVID-19. Both conserved end residues are part of each CDR3. The order of the fields is CDR3 protein, CDR3 DNA, V gene, D gene, J gene, clone size. The D gene is left open where the match is weak. Size is omitted from some rows. Given values are once, few, many or a class for expanded clones.

CASSPSGTGGAGANVLTF TGTGCCAGCAGTCCGAGCGGGACAGGGGGCGCTGGGGCCAACGTCCTGACTTTC TRBV27 TRBD1 TRBJ2-6 many
CASSLRAGGRSSYEQYF TGTGCCAGCAGCTTAAGAGCTGGCGGGAGGTCCTCCTACGAGCAGTACTTC TRBV7-8 TRBD2 TRBJ2-7 NA
CASSMTGGRSNTEAFF TGTGCCAGTAGTATGACAGGGGGGCGGTCGAACACTGAAGCTTTCTTT TRBV19 TRBD1 TRBJ1-1 NA
CASSLQGSARPYEQYF TGTGCCAGCAGTTTACAGGGGTCCGCGCGACCCTACGAGCAGTACTTC TRBV27 NA TRBJ2-7 NA
CASSPGLAGEFRNEQFF TGTGCCAGCAGCCCAGGACTAGCGGGAGAGTTCCGCAATGAGCAGTTCTTC TRBV5-6 TRBD2 TRBJ2-1 once
CASSRTDLNTEAFF TGTGCCAGTAGCAGGACAGATTTGAACACTGAAGCTTTCTTT TRBV19 NA TRBJ1-1 NA
CASSPFADRFSEGTEAFF TGTGCCAGCAGTCCATTCGCCGACAGGTTTTCCGAGGGCACTGAAGCTTTCTTT TRBV2 NA TRBJ1-1 NA
CSAPQGAEAFF TGCAGTGCTCCTCAGGGGGCTGAAGCTTTCTTT TRBV20-1 TRBD1 TRBJ1-1 NA
CASETRDRGLDEQFF TGTGCCAGCGAGACCCGGGACAGGGGGCTGGATGAGCAGTTCTTC TRBV19 TRBD1 TRBJ2-1 once
CASSLTGADYGYTF TGTGCCAGCAGCTTGACAGGGGCGGACTATGGCTACACCTTC TRBV5-6 TRBD1 TRBJ1-2 NA
CASSILAGDLRFF TGTGCCAGCAGCATTCTAGCGGGGGACCTCCGGTTCTTC TRBV7-9 TRBD2 TRBJ2-1 NA
CATSDTRTGSSYGYTF TGTGCCACCAGTGACACTCGGACAGGGTCCTCCTATGGCTACACCTTC TRBV24-1 TRBD1 TRBJ1-2 few
CASSEWEGYGYTF TGTGCCAGCAGTGAGTGGGAGGGCTATGGCTACACCTTC TRBV2 NA TRBJ1-2 NA
CASSFMTGAQNTEAFF TGTGCCAGCAGTTTTATGACAGGGGCGCAGAACACTGAAGCTTTCTTT TRBV6-5 TRBD1 TRBJ1-1 NA
CAISDTRRDSQKLFF TGTGCCATCAGTGATACCCGCCGGGATTCTCAAAAACTGTTTTTT TRBV10-3 NA TRBJ1-4 once
CASSVNFGTGQNEQFF TGTGCCAGCAGTGTGAATTTCGGGACAGGTCAAAATGAGCAGTTCTTC TRBV28 TRBD1 TRBJ2-1 NA
CATSGANTGELFF TGTGCCACCAGCGGAGCGAACACCGGGGAGCTGTTTTTT TRBV10-3 NA TRBJ2-2 NA
CASSFYQGDEQYF TGTGCCAGTTCCTTTTATCAGGGCGACGAGCAGTACTTC TRBV19 NA TRBJ2-7 NA
CASRGASGRANEQFF TGTGCCAGCAGGGGGGCTAGCGGGAGGGCCAATGAGCAGTTCTTC TRBV28 TRBD2 TRBJ2-1 NA
CASSLDKTGVEQYF TGCGCCAGCAGCTTGGACAAAACAGGGGTCGAGCAGTACTTC TRBV5-1 TRBD1 TRBJ2-7 NA
CASSSPVVAGDNEQFF TGTGCCAGCAGTTCCCCCGTGGTAGCGGGGGACAATGAGCAGTTCTTC TRBV28 TRBD2 TRBJ2-1 NA
CASSFLNQPQHF TGTGCCAGCAGCTTCCTTAATCAGCCCCAGCATTTT TRBV13 NA TRBJ1-5 few
CASRQAAGYGYTF TGTGCCAGCAGACAAGCGGCAGGCTATGGCTACACCTTC TRBV11-2 NA TRBJ1-2 NA
CASSQAPTSAVGGEQFF TGCGCCAGCAGCCAAGCCCCTACTAGCGCCGTTGGAGGTGAGCAGTTCTTC TRBV4-1 TRBD2 TRBJ2-1 NA
CASGSGYGLGKRHEQFF TGCGCCAGCGGGTCCGGGTACGGGTTAGGAAAACGTCATGAGCAGTTCTTC TRBV5-1 NA TRBJ2-1 NA
CASSQYGVSDRGPEAFF TGTGCCAGTAGTCAGTACGGGGTCTCCGACAGGGGCCCTGAAGCTTTCTTT TRBV19 TRBD1 TRBJ1-1 NA
CASSLGGGPDEKLFF TGTGCCAGCAGCTTGGGGGGAGGCCCGGATGAAAAACTGTTTTTT TRBV7-9 NA TRBJ1-4 NA
CASSLAPTGGNYGYTF TGTGCCAGCAGCTTGGCCCCGACAGGGGGAAACTATGGCTACACCTTC TRBV5-8 TRBD1 TRBJ1-2 NA
CASSIPSRVPGELFF TGTGCCAGTAGTATACCCTCCAGGGTCCCCGGGGAGCTGTTTTTT TRBV19 NA TRBJ2-2 NA
CASSQDRASSYEQYF TGCGCCAGCAGCCAGGACAGAGCATCCTCCTACGAGCAGTACTTC TRBV4-1 NA TRBJ2-7 few
CATSDPSGTSTDTQYF TGTGCCACCAGTGACCCTAGCGGTACTAGCACAGATACGCAGTATTTT TRBV24-1 TRBD2 TRBJ2-3 NA
CASSQIQGINEKLFF TGCGCCAGCAGCCAGATCCAGGGGATTAATGAAAAACTGTTTTTT TRBV4-1 NA TRBJ1-4 NA
CASSFRVYEQYF TGTGCCAGCAGTTTCAGGGTCTACGAGCAGTACTTC TRBV28 NA TRBJ2-7 NA
CASTAGQAYEQYF TGTGCCAGTACCGCGGGACAGGCCTACGAGCAGTACTTC TRBV19 TRBD1 TRBJ2-7 NA
CAGHGGGENYGYTF TGTGCCGGTCATGGGGGGGGCGAAAACTATGGCTACACCTTC TRBV6-5 NA TRBJ1-2 NA
CASSPTGTEGNTIYF TGCGCCAGCAGCCCGACCGGGACAGAAGGAAACACCATATATTTT TRBV5-1 TRBD1 TRBJ1-3 once
CASSQDRAHYGYTF TGTGCCAGCAGCCAGGACAGGGCTCACTATGGCTACACCTTC TRBV13 TRBD1 TRBJ1-2 NA
CASSSHRAQGSPLHF TGTGCCAGCAGTTCTCACAGGGCCCAAGGGTCACCCCTCCACTTT TRBV28 NA TRBJ1-6 NA
CASSFTQGVGLGAFF TGTGCCAGCAGTTTCACACAGGGGGTCGGCTTGGGAGCTTTCTTT TRBV28 TRBD1 TRBJ1-1 NA
CATSGLAGGNTDTQYF TGTGCCACCAGCGGACTAGCGGGAGGGAACACAGATACGCAGTATTTT TRBV24-1 TRBD2 TRBJ2-3 NA